One sample yielded the 4 T cell receptor beta chains listed below, sequenced in a study of cytomegalovirus exposure and HLA in healthy donors. TCRdb's copy holds only in-frame clones and misses some; the assay was immunoSEQ multiplex PCR. Of tens of thousands of clones in the sample, approximately 95% were seen once. The sample taken for sequencing was PBMCs. The receptors shown here come from a woman aged 18 to 35 in good health and CMV-seronegative.

CDR3 bases: TGCGCCAGCAGCCCGTTATACATACCCCCGACTAGCGGGAGGACCCAATACAATGAGCAGTTCTTC. The encoded protein is CASSPLYIPPTSGRTQYNEQFF. The rearrangement joins TRBV4-1 to TRBJ2-1, with 13 bases identical to TRBD2. Trimming removed 4 bases from V and 4 bases from J; junction bases left unmatched: 22. In germline, CDR1 is MGHRA, CDR2 YSYEKL. The CDR3 runs 22 residues.

The rearrangement uses TRBV30 and TRBJ1-6, with 7 bases aligning to TRBD1. The CDR3 consists of 13 residues. V was clipped by 5 bases and J by 7 bases; unmatched bases: 5. Germline-derived CDR1 and CDR2 are GTSNPN and SVGIG (reference sequence). In nucleotides, the CDR3 is TGTGCCTGGGAGGGACAGCCAAATTCACCCCTCCACTTT. Residues: CAWEGQPNSPLHF.

The gene calls are TRBV28 and TRBJ1-2; D is unclear. The CDR3 consists of 14 residues. Trimming pared 2 bases from V and 4 bases from J, leaving 11 bases between. The germline V gene encodes CDR1 MDHEN and CDR2 SYDVKM. As DNA, the CDR3 is TGTGCCAGCAGTTTACCGGCCAGACTCTATGGCTACACCTTC. Amino acids: CASSLPARLYGYTF.

The chain links TRBV5-1 to TRBJ2-1; TRBD2 aligns across 9 bases. CDR1 and CDR2 (germline): SGHRS, YFSETQ. This CDR3 is built from 17 residues. The V and J ends lost 0 bases and 2 bases, in that order; junction bases with no gene match: 6. This chain's CDR3 is CASSLEGASGTYNEQFF. The CDR3 coding sequence is TGCGCCAGCAGCTTGGAAGGGGCTAGCGGGACCTACAATGAGCAGTTCTTC.